This T cell receptor (beta chain) was captured by sequencing in a study of T cells in Graves' hyperthyroidism and ophthalmopathy. Study-wide findings and caveats: A model using 13 V-J features told ophthalmopathy apart from stable hyperthyroidism.

Regions amplified from RNA transcripts were the TCR beta CDR3 regions. First-round RT-PCR with HTBI primers amplified the TCR CDR3 region. TCRdb reprocessed the multiplex PCR reads via MiXCR and lists one record per CDR3 protein. The sample lists hundreds of thousands of distinct CDR3 sequences; roughly 14% were seen once. The CDR3 consists of 13 residues. The germline CDR1 and CDR2 sequences are MNHNS and SASEGT. V was trimmed by 10 bases and J by 0 bases, leaving 13 bases between them. This clonotype has ten or more counts. Antigen specificity is unknown. This TCR was recovered from a middle-aged woman with Graves' ophthalmopathy. The rearrangement uses TRBV6-1 and TRBJ2-7; the D is unclear. Source material: blood. In DNA form, the CDR3 reads TGTGCCACCAGGAGACAAAACTCCTACGAGCAGTACTTC. It codes for CATRRQNSYEQYF.